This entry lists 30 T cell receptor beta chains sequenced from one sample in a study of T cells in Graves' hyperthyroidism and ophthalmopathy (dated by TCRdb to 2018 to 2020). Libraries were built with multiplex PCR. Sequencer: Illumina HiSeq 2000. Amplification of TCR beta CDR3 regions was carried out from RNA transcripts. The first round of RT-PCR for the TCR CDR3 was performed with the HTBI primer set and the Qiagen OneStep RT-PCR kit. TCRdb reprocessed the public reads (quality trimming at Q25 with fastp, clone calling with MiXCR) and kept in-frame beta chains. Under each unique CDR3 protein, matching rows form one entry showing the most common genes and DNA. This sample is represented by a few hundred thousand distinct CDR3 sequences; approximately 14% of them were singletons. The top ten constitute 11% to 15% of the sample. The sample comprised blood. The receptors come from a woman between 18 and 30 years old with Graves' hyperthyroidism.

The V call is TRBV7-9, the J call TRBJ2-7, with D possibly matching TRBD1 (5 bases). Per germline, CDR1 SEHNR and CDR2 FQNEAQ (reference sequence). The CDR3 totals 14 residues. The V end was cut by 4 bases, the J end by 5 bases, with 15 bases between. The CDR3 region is CASSSSGSGHEQYF. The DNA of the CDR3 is TGTGCCAGCAGCTCCTCAGGGTCCGGGCACGAGCAGTACTTC.

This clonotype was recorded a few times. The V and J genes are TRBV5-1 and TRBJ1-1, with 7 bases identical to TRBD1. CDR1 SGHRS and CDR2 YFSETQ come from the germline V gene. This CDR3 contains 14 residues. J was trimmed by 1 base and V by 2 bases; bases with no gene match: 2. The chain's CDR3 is CASSFRDRNTEAFF. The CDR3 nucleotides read TGCGCCAGCAGCTTCCGGGACAGGAACACTGAAGCTTTCTTT.

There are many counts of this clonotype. CDR3 protein: CASSLAPLLAGAYEQYF. The CDR3, as DNA: TGTGCCAGCAGCTTAGCCCCCCTCCTAGCGGGGGCCTACGAGCAGTACTTC. The chain carries TRBV11-2 and TRBJ2-7; 10 bases agree with TRBD2. The CDR3 runs to 17 residues. From germline, CDR1 is SGHAT and CDR2 FQNNGV. The trim removed 1 base at V and 2 bases at J, leaving 8 bases unmatched.

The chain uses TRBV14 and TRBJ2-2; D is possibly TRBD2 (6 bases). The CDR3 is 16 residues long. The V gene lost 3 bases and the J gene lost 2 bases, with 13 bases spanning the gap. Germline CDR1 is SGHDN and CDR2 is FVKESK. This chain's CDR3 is CASSHRGFGNTGELFF. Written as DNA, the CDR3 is TGTGCCAGCAGCCATCGGGGGTTCGGAAACACCGGGGAGCTGTTTTTT.

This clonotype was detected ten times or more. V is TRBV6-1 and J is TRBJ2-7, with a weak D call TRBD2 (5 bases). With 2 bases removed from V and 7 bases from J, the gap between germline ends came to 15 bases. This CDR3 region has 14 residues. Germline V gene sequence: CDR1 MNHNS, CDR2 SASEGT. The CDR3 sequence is CASSELTTIGEQYF. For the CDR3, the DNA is TGTGCCAGCAGTGAATTGACTACGATTGGAGAGCAGTACTTC.

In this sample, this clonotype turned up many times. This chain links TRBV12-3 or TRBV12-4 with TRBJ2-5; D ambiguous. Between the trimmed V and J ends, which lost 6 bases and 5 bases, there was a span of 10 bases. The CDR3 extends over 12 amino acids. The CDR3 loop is CASSLRRETQYF. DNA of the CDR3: TGTGCCAGCAGCCTACGTCGGGAGACCCAGTACTTC.

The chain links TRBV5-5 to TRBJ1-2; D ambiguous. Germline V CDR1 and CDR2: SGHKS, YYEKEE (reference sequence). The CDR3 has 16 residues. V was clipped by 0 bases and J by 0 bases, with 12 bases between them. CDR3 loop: CASSLGGGQANYGYTF. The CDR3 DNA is TGTGCCAGCAGCTTGGGAGGAGGGCAAGCTAACTATGGCTACACCTTC.

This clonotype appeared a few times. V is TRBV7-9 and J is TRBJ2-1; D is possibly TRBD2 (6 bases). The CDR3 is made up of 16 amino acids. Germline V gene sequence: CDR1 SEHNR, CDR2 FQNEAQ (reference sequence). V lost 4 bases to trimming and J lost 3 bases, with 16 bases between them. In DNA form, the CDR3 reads TGTGCCAGCAGCTCCCGGGACTTAGGAAACTACAATGAGCAGTTCTTC. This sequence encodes CASSSRDLGNYNEQFF. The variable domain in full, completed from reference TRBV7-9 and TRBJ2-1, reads DTGVSQNPRHKITKRGQNVTFRCDPISEHNRLYWYRQTLGQGPEFLTYFQNEAQLEKSRLLSDRFSAERPKGSFSTLEIQRTEQGDSAMYLCASSSRDLGNYNEQFFGPGTRLTVL.

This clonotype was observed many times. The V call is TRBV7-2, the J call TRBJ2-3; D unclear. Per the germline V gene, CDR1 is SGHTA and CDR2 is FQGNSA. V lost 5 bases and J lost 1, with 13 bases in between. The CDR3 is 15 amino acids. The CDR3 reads CASSPALLGTDTQYF. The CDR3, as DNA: TGTGCCAGCAGCCCGGCTCTGCTGGGCACAGATACGCAGTATTTT.

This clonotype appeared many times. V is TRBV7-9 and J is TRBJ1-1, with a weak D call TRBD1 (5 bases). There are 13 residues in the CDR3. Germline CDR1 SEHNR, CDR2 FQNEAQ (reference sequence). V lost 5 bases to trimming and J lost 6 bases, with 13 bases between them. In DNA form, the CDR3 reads TGTGCCAGCAGCCGCACCCGAGGGGCTGAAGCTTTCTTT. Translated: CASSRTRGAEAFF.

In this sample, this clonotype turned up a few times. The CDR3 coding sequence is TGTGCCAGCTCACCACGGCAGGGGGGGACCCAGTACTTC. Amino acids: CASSPRQGGTQYF. V usage is TRBV18 and J usage is TRBJ2-5, with a weak D call TRBD1 (7 bases). The CDR3 is 13 amino acids. V shed 1 base and J shed 7 bases, with 10 bases lying between them. From germline, CDR1 is KGHSH and CDR2 LQKENI.

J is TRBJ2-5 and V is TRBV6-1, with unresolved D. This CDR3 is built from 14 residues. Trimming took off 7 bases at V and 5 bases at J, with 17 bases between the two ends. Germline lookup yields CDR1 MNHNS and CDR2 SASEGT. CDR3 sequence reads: CASTKSQAHETQYF. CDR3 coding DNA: TGTGCCAGCACCAAGTCCCAAGCCCACGAGACCCAGTACTTC.

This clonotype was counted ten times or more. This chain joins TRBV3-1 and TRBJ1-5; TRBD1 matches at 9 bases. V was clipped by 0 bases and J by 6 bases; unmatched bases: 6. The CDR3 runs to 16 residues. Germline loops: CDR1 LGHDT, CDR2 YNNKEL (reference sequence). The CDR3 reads CASSQDITGGGQPQHF. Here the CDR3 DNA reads TGTGCCAGCAGCCAAGATATAACAGGGGGCGGTCAGCCCCAGCATTTT. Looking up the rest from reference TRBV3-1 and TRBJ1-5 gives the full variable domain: DTAVSQTPKYLVTQMGNDKSIKCEQNLGHDTMYWYKQDSKKFLKIMFSYNNKELIINETVPNRFSPKSPDKAHLNLHINSLELGDSAVYFCASSQDITGGGQPQHFGDGTRLSIL.

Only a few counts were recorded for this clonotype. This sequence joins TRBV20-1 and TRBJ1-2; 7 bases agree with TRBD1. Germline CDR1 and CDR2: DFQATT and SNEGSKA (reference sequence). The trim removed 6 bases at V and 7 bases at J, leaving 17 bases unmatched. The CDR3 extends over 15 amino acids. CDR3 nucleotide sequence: TGCAGTGCCCCTAGTCCTATAAAGGGGGCGGGTGGCTACACCTTC. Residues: CSAPSPIKGAGGYTF.

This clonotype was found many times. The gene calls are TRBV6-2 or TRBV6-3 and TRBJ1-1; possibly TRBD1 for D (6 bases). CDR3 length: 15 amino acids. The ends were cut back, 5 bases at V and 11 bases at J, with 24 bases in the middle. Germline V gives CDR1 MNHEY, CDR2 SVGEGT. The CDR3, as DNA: TGTGCCAGCAGTACCCGGACAGACCTCCATCCTTGGGCTTTCTTT. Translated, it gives CASSTRTDLHPWAFF.

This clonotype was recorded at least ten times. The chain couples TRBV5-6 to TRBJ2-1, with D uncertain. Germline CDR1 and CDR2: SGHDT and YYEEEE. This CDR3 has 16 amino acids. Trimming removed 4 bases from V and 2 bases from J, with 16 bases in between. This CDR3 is CASSRDSILTYNEQFF. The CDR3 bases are TGTGCCAGCAGCCGAGATAGCATATTGACCTACAATGAGCAGTTCTTC.

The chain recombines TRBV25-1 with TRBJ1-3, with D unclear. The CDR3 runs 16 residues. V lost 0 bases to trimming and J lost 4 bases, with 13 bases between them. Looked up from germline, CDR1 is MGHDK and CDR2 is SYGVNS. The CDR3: CASSEYRGRKGNTIYF. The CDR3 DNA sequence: TGTGCCAGCAGTGAATACCGCGGGCGGAAAGGAAACACCATATATTTT. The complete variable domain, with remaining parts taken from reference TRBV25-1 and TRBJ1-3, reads EADIYQTPRYLVIGTGKKITLECSQTMGHDKMYWYQQDPGMELHLIHYSYGVNSTEKGDLSSESTVSRIRTEHFPLTLESARPSHTSQYLCASSEYRGRKGNTIYFGEGSWLTVV.

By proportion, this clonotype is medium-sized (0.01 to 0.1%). CDR3 residues: CASSLAVSVLSYNEQFF. The DNA for the CDR3 is TGTGCCAGCAGCTTAGCGGTTTCCGTTCTCTCCTACAATGAGCAGTTCTTC. V gene TRBV7-8 combines with J gene TRBJ2-1; D remains ambiguous. Trimming left V 0 bases short and J 0 bases short, with 12 bases between. The CDR3 consists of 17 residues. Germline CDR1 is SGHVS and CDR2 is FQNEAQ. The full variable domain, with the rest looked up from reference TRBV7-8 and TRBJ2-1, is GAGVSQSPRYKVAKRGQDVALRCDPISGHVSLFWYQQALGQGPEFLTYFQNEAQLDKSGLPSDRFFAERPEGSVSTLKIQRTQQEDSAVYLCASSLAVSVLSYNEQFFGPGTRLTVL.

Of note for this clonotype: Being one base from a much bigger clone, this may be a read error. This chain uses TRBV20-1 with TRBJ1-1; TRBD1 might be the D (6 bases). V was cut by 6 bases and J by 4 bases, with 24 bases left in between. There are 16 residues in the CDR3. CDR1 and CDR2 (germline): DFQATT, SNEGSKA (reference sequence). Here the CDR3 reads CSANSVEGGGGTEAFF. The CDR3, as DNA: TGCAGTGCAAATTCAGTCGAGGGAGGGGGTGGCACTGAAGCTTTCTTT.

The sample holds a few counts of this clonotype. CDR3 protein: CASSLEGSGMNTEAFF. The CDR3 nucleotides are TGCGCCAGCAGCTTGGAGGGTAGTGGCATGAACACTGAAGCTTTCTTT. This chain uses TRBV5-1 with TRBJ1-1; no clear D gene. This CDR3 has 16 residues. The V gene's germline CDR1 is SGHRS and CDR2 YFSETQ. V lost 0 bases to trimming and J lost 0 bases, with 12 bases between them.

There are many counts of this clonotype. CDR3 in amino acids: CASSLAVGTGVFF. The DNA of the CDR3 is TGTGCCAGCAGCTTAGCAGTCGGCACCGGGGTGTTTTTT. V usage is TRBV11-2 and J usage is TRBJ2-2, with D possibly TRBD2 on 5 matching bases. The V gene lost 1 base and the J gene lost 15 bases, with 15 bases spanning the gap. This CDR3 is built from 13 residues. The germline gives CDR1 SGHAT, CDR2 FQNNGV.

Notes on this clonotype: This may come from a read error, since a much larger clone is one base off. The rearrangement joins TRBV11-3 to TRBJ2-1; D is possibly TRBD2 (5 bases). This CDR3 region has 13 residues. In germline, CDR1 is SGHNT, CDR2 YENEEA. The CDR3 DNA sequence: TGTGCCAGCAGCCCCGGGGAGCGGCGTGAGCGGTTCTTC. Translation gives CASSPGERRERFF.

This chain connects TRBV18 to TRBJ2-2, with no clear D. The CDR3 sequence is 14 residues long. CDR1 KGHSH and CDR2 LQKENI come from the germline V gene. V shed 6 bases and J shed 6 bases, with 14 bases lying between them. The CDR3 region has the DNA TGTGCCAGCTCGCCGAAGGGTAACCCCGGGGAGCTGTTTTTT. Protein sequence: CASSPKGNPGELFF.

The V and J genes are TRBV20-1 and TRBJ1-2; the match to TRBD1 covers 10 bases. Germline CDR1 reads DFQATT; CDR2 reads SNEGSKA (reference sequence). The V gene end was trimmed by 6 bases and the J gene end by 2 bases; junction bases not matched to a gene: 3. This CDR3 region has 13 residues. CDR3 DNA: TGCAGTGCCCCGGGACAGGGGAACTATGGCTACACCTTC. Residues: CSAPGQGNYGYTF.

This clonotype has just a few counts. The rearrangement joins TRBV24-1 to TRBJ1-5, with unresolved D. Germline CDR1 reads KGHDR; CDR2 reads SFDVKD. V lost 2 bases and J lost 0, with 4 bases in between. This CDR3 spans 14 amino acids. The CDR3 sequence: CATSDSLSNQPQHF. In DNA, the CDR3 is TGTGCCACCAGTGATTCCCTTAGCAATCAGCCCCAGCATTTT.

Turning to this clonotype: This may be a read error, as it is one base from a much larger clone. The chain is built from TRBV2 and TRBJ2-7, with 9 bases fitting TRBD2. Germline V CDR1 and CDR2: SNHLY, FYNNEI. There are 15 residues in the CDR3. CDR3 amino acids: CASKGLAGSSYERYF. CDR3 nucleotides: TGTGCCAGCAAGGGCCTAGCGGGGAGCTCCTACGAGCGGTACTTC.

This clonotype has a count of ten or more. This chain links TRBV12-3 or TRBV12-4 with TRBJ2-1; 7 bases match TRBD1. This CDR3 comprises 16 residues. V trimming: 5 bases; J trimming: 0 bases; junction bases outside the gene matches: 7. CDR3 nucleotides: TGTGCCAGCAGTACCACAGGGGCTCTCTCCTACAATGAGCAGTTCTTC. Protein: CASSTTGALSYNEQFF.

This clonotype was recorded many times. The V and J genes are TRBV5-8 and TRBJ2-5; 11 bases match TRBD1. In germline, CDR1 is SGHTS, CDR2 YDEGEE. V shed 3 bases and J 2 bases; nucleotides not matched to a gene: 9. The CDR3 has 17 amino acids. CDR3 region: CASSSSRTGGMQETQYF. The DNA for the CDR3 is TGTGCCAGCAGCTCAAGCAGGACAGGGGGCATGCAAGAGACCCAGTACTTC.

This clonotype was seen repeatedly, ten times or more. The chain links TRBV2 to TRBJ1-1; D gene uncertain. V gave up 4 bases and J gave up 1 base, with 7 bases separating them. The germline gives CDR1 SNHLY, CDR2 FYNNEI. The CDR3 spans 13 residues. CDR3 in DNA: TGTGCCAGCAGTGGAACGGCGAACACTGAAGCTTTCTTT. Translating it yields CASSGTANTEAFF.

CDR3 sequence (DNA): TGTGCCAGTAGTCTCCGACAGGGGGCCGCCGGGGAGCTGTTTTTT. Its translation is CASSLRQGAAGELFF. The chain is built from TRBV19 and TRBJ2-2, with TRBD1 matching over 10 bases. CDR1 is LNHDA and CDR2 is SQIVND in the germline V gene (reference sequence). The CDR3 spans 15 residues. J was trimmed by 6 bases and V by 5 bases; bases with no gene match: 6.